Following are 18 T cell receptor beta chains from one sample sequenced in a study of cytomegalovirus exposure and HLA in healthy donors. The repertoire was sequenced with immunoSEQ multiplex PCR; TCRdb's copy has only in-frame clones and lacks some. The table includes some 130,000 clones, around 80% detected once. The sequencing input was PBMCs. Receptors were obtained from a young man in good health and CMV-seropositive.

This clone was recorded once. The chain carries TRBV4-1 and TRBJ2-1; 9 bases are a match to TRBD1. The CDR3 is made up of 21 amino acids. Germline V gene lookup returns CDR1 MGHRA and CDR2 YSYEKL. J was trimmed by 3 bases and V by 0 bases; bases with no gene match: 18. The CDR3 reads CASSQDWGGQGFWISYNEQFF. Here the CDR3 DNA reads TGCGCCAGCAGCCAAGATTGGGGCGGACAGGGGTTCTGGATCAGCTACAATGAGCAGTTCTTC.

This clone was picked up a small number of times. The chain joins TRBV10-2 to TRBJ1-5; 8 bases are shared with TRBD1. The CDR3 length is 16 residues. V shed 3 bases, J shed 3 bases, and the junction held 7 bases outside the gene matches. Germline V lookup: CDR1 WSHSY, CDR2 SAAADI. CDR3 protein: CASSEEAGGYNQPQHF. The CDR3 DNA follows: TGCGCCAGCAGTGAAGAGGCAGGGGGCTACAATCAGCCCCAGCATTTT.

The chain links TRBV18 to TRBJ2-7, with TRBD1 identical over 7 bases. This CDR3 is built from 19 residues. Trimming took 1 base from V and 5 from J; bases not matched to a gene: 20. Germline CDR1 KGHSH, CDR2 LQKENI. The CDR3 region is CASSPQPPVRTGMKNEQYF. The CDR3, as DNA: TGTGCCAGCTCACCACAACCGCCGGTTCGGACAGGTATGAAGAACGAGCAGTACTTC.

CDR3 residues: CASSLLPEDTQYF. The CDR3, as DNA: TGTGCCAGTAGTTTGTTGCCCGAGGATACGCAGTATTTT. The chain has TRBV19 and TRBJ2-3; D remains ambiguous. The germline V and J ends were trimmed by 5 bases and 6 bases, with 12 bases remaining between them. Germline CDR1 LNHDA, CDR2 SQIVND (reference sequence). There are 13 residues in the CDR3. The full variable domain, its missing parts supplied by reference TRBV19 and TRBJ2-3, is DGGITQSPKYLFRKEGQNVTLSCEQNLNHDAMYWYRQDPGQGLRLIYYSQIVNDFQKGDIAEGYSVSREKKESFPLTVTSAQKNPTAFYLCASSLLPEDTQYFGPGTRLTVL.

The chain uses TRBV7-3 and TRBJ2-7; TRBD1 matches at 8 bases. Germline V gene data show CDR1 as SGHTA and CDR2 as FQGTGA. V gave up 5 bases and J gave up 2 bases; unmatched junction bases: 8. The CDR3 sequence is 15 residues long. The CDR3: CASSPIGQGTYEQYF. In DNA form, the CDR3 reads TGTGCCAGCAGCCCAATTGGACAGGGAACCTACGAGCAGTACTTC.

In the case of this clone: Other DNA sequences within the sample encode an identical CDR3. The chain carries TRBV11-3 and TRBJ2-3; D is possibly TRBD1 (5 bases). CDR1 is SGHNT and CDR2 is YENEEA in the germline V gene. Trimming left V 2 bases short and J 2 bases short, with 8 bases between. The CDR3 is 14 residues long. The CDR3 nucleotides read TGTGCCAGCAGCTTAACAGGTTCCACAGATACGCAGTATTTT. Encoded protein: CASSLTGSTDTQYF.

The chain joins TRBV7-8 to TRBJ1-1; 8 bases agree with TRBD1. Germline assignment: CDR1 SGHVS and CDR2 FQNEAQ. The ends lost 5 bases at V and 1 base at J; junction bases unmatched: 9. The CDR3 runs to 16 residues. CDR3 in amino acids: CASSPGQGNGNTEAFF. In DNA, the CDR3 is TGTGCCAGCAGCCCCGGACAGGGCAACGGGAACACTGAAGCTTTCTTT.

The chain combines TRBV27 with TRBJ2-2, with a weak D call TRBD2 (6 bases). Per germline, CDR1 MNHEY and CDR2 SMNVEV (reference sequence). V was clipped by 3 bases and J by 1 base, with 12 bases between them. This CDR3 has 16 residues. CDR3 amino acids: CASSFTRAGNTGELFF. CDR3 nucleotide sequence: TGTGCCAGCAGTTTTACCCGAGCGGGGAACACCGGGGAGCTGTTTTTT.

The chain employs TRBV19 and TRBJ1-1, with 8 bases lining up with TRBD1. Germline V CDR1 and CDR2: LNHDA, SQIVND (reference sequence). The CDR3 contains 16 residues. The J segment lost 1 base and the V segment lost 6 bases, leaving 10 bases of the junction unmatched. CDR3 sequence (DNA): TGTGCCAGTAGGCTAAGCCCTGACAGGGGGAACACTGAAGCTTTCTTT. Its translation: CASRLSPDRGNTEAFF.

The count of this clone is one. The chain employs TRBV5-1 and TRBJ2-7; a possible D gene is TRBD2 (7 bases). Germline V lookup: CDR1 SGHRS, CDR2 YFSETQ. The CDR3 totals 14 residues. Between the trimmed V and J ends, which lost 6 bases and 2 bases, there was a span of 15 bases. CDR3 coding DNA: TGCGCCAGCACCCTTGGGGGGGGCACCTACGAGCAGTACTTC. Translation: CASTLGGGTYEQYF.

J is TRBJ2-7 and V is TRBV15; a weak D match, TRBD1 (5 bases). Germline-derived CDR1 and CDR2 are LNHNV and YYDKDF (reference sequence). Trimming pared 3 bases from V and 1 base from J, leaving 19 bases between. The CDR3 covers 17 residues. CDR3 sequence: CATSRDAGALLSYEQYF. The DNA of the CDR3 is TGTGCCACCAGCAGGGATGCTGGGGCTCTACTATCCTACGAGCAGTACTTC.

The chain links TRBV4-2 to TRBJ1-2; TRBD1 matches at 7 bases. This CDR3 comprises 14 residues. The J segment lost 4 bases and the V segment lost 2 bases, leaving 4 bases of the junction unmatched. Germline values: CDR1 LGHNA, CDR2 YNFKEQ. For the CDR3, the DNA is TGTGCCAGCAGCCAATTCAGGGGGACCTATGGCTACACCTTC. This codes for CASSQFRGTYGYTF.

The chain combines TRBV6-1 with TRBJ2-1; TRBD2 matches at 10 bases. Per germline, CDR1 MNHNS and CDR2 SASEGT. The CDR3 is made up of 15 amino acids. V lost 3 bases and J lost 5; bases outside the gene matches: 4. The DNA of the CDR3 is TGTGCCAGCAGTGATGGGACTAGCGCCAACAATGAGCAGTTCTTC. This codes for CASSDGTSANNEQFF.

V and J are TRBV7-2 and TRBJ2-3; the D gene is possibly TRBD2 (6 bases). Germline-derived CDR1 and CDR2 are SGHTA and FQGNSA. The length of the CDR3 is 14 residues. Trimming left V 1 base short and J 10 bases short, with 15 bases between. CDR3 sequence (DNA): TGTGCCAGCAGCTTAGGTCGGGGGAGTACCGCGCAGTATTTT. As protein: CASSLGRGSTAQYF.

The gene calls are TRBV11-2 and TRBJ2-3; 7 nucleotides align to TRBD1. J was trimmed by 1 base and V by 3 bases; bases with no gene match: 4. Per the germline V gene, CDR1 is SGHAT and CDR2 is FQNNGV. The CDR3 extends over 15 amino acids. CDR3 in amino acids: CASSLTGFRTDTQYF. CDR3 DNA: TGTGCCAGCAGCTTGACAGGGTTTCGCACAGATACGCAGTATTTT.

The CDR3: CATTPTSPYSGNTIYF. Written as DNA, the CDR3 is TGTGCCACAACACCGACTTCCCCATACTCTGGAAACACCATATATTTT. The V gene is TRBV19, the J gene TRBJ1-3, with no clear D. Deletions cut 10 bases from V and 0 bases from J, with 19 bases between. Germline values: CDR1 LNHDA, CDR2 SQIVND (reference sequence). This CDR3 is built from 16 residues.

The gene calls are TRBV6-9 and TRBJ1-6; unclear D gene. Looked up from germline, CDR1 is MNHGY and CDR2 is SVAAGI. This CDR3 has 15 residues. V was trimmed by 7 bases and J by 0 bases, leaving 10 bases between them. The CDR3 loop is CASTRESSYNSPLHF. The CDR3, as DNA: TGTGCCAGCACCCGCGAAAGCTCCTATAATTCACCCCTCCACTTT.

This chain connects TRBV10-1 to TRBJ2-3; D remains unclear. Germline V lookup: CDR1 WNHNN, CDR2 SYGVQD (reference sequence). The CDR3 runs 11 residues. Trimming removed 5 bases from V and 3 bases from J, with 3 bases in between. In nucleotides, the CDR3 is TGCGCCAGCAGTCTTACAGATACGCAGTATTTT. It is translated as CASSLTDTQYF.